This T cell receptor (beta chain) was captured in a study of blood T cell repertoires in COVID-19. Study at large: Sources were T cells, B-cell-depleted T cells, or PBMCs; the material itself was cDNA or gDNA.

Germline V CDR1 and CDR2: SGHAT, FQNNGV. The CDR3 has 19 amino acids. Germline trimming cut 5 bases from V and 0 bases from J; bases unmatched to any gene: 9. Some clones are missing from TCRdb's copy, which holds only in-frame ones; the method was immunoSEQ multiplex PCR. This repertoire shows some 230,000 clones, around 86% found once; its top ten account for roughly 10%. This chain uses TRBV11-2 with TRBJ2-6; 11 bases match TRBD2. The source of this sequence is a woman between 45 and 60 years old with COVID-19, enrolled during active disease. Input material: peripheral blood. The CDR3: CASSPKTSGASSGANVLTF. DNA of the CDR3: TGTGCCAGCAGCCCTAAGACTAGCGGGGCCTCCTCTGGGGCCAACGTCCTGACTTTC.